A single sample gave rise to the 9 T cell receptor beta chains below, sequenced in a study of cytomegalovirus exposure and HLA in healthy donors. PCR employed 60 Vbeta and 13 Jbeta primers. Sequencing used immunoSEQ multiplex PCR; TCRdb keeps in-frame clones, though not all of them. Among 95,000 to 150,000 clones, around 80% were seen once, and the ten largest hold roughly 13%. Sequenced sample: PBMCs. The receptors stem from a woman aged 60 to 75 in good health and CMV-seropositive.

The CDR3 loop is CASSLAPGDNPYEQYF. CDR3 DNA: TGCGCCAGCAGCTTGGCCCCAGGGGACAACCCCTACGAGCAGTACTTC. The V and J genes are TRBV5-1 and TRBJ2-7; TRBD1 might be the D (6 bases). V shed 0 bases and J shed 2 bases, with 15 bases lying between them. This CDR3 region has 16 residues. From germline, CDR1 is SGHRS and CDR2 YFSETQ.

This chain uses TRBV5-4 with TRBJ1-1, with 7 bases identical to TRBD1. Germline values: CDR1 SGHNT, CDR2 YYREEE (reference sequence). This CDR3 is built from 17 residues. Trimming removed 3 bases from V and 0 bases from J; junction bases left unmatched: 11. CDR3 bases: TGTGCCAGCAGCTCAAACAGGGGCTATCGAATGAACACTGAAGCTTTCTTT. Its translation is CASSSNRGYRMNTEAFF.

This clone was seen a few times. V and J are TRBV30 and TRBJ2-5, with 9 bases lining up with TRBD1. This CDR3 contains 14 residues. CDR1 is GTSNPN and CDR2 is SVGIG in the germline V gene (reference sequence). J was trimmed by 2 bases and V by 8 bases; bases with no gene match: 9. The CDR3, as DNA: TGTGCCGTCGTTCCGGGACAGGGACAAGAGACCCAGTACTTC. The encoded protein is CAVVPGQGQETQYF.

The chain carries TRBV27 and TRBJ2-7, with a weak D call TRBD1 (6 bases). Trimming pared 5 bases from V and 2 bases from J, leaving 13 bases between. Per the germline V gene, CDR1 is MNHEY and CDR2 is SMNVEV (reference sequence). The CDR3 is 14 residues long. CDR3 sequence reads: CASSPRDITYEQYF. As DNA, the CDR3 is TGTGCCAGCAGTCCCCGGGACATTACCTACGAGCAGTACTTC.

This rearrangement joins TRBV11-1 to TRBJ2-1; 11 bases align to TRBD2. Trimming cost V 5 bases and J 2 bases; bases outside gene matches: 5. Germline CDR1 reads SGHAT; CDR2 reads FQDESV (reference sequence). The CDR3 sequence is 16 residues long. In DNA form, the CDR3 reads TGTGCCAGCAGCCCACGACTAGCGGGAACCTACAATGAGCAGTTCTTC. Amino acids: CASSPRLAGTYNEQFF. Based on the CDR3 plus reference TRBV11-1 and TRBJ2-1, the full variable domain is EAEVAQSPRYKITEKSQAVAFWCDPISGHATLYWYRQILGQGPELLVQFQDESVVDDSQLPKDRFSAERLKGVDSTLKIQPAELGDSAMYLCASSPRLAGTYNEQFFGPGTRLTVL.

The chain recombines TRBV19 with TRBJ2-2; no definite D call. In germline, CDR1 is LNHDA, CDR2 SQIVND (reference sequence). CDR3 length: 15 residues. Trimming pared 3 bases from V and 3 bases from J, leaving 11 bases between. CDR3 bases: TGTGCCAGTAGTATTTGGAGAATCGACACCGGGGAGCTGTTTTTT. This gives the protein CASSIWRIDTGELFF.

The rearrangement links TRBV5-1 to TRBJ1-1; D is ambiguous. Germline assignment: CDR1 SGHRS and CDR2 YFSETQ. V lost 4 bases and J lost 0, with 16 bases in between. This CDR3 spans 16 amino acids. For the CDR3, the DNA is TGCGCCAGCAGCCAACCCGGTGGAACTATGAACACTGAAGCTTTCTTT. Residues: CASSQPGGTMNTEAFF.

The chain is built from TRBV7-2 and TRBJ1-5; 7 nucleotides line up with TRBD1. The junction had 7 bases not matched to a gene; V was cut back by 1 base and J by 7 bases. CDR1 SGHTA and CDR2 FQGNSA come from the germline V gene. This CDR3 region has 15 residues. Written as DNA, the CDR3 is TGTGCCAGCAGCTTAGTCGAGGGGGCCGGCCAGCCCCAGCATTTT. Its translation: CASSLVEGAGQPQHF.

The chain employs TRBV5-4 and TRBJ2-5; 7 nucleotides line up with TRBD2. The V segment lost 0 bases and the J segment 6 bases; nucleotides outside the gene matches: 11. Germline CDR1 is SGHNT and CDR2 is YYREEE (reference sequence). This CDR3 spans 16 amino acids. The CDR3, as DNA: TGTGCCAGCAGCTTGGCCGGGGCGGGAGAGGGAAAGACCCAGTACTTC. Translation: CASSLAGAGEGKTQYF.